The rows below give T cell receptor beta chains drawn from one sample of a study of naive and memory T cell subsets. MiXCR, applied by TCRdb to the UMI-ligation and nested PCR reads, yields one record per CDR3 protein. In the table there are 89,000 or so distinct CDR3 sequences, roughly 14% of which are singletons. Sequenced material: central memory CD4+ T cells from blood. The origin of the receptors is a human donor in good health. The CDR3 runs from the conserved cysteine through the conserved F or W. The order of the fields is clone size, CDR3 length, J gene, V gene, D gene, CDR3 DNA, CDR3 protein. The D gene is left open where the match is weak. Some rows mark clone size as missing; the rest say once, few, many or name a class of expanded clone.

few	15	TRBJ2-2	TRBV7-3	TRBD2	TGTGCCAGCAGCGAAAGACTAGCGGGAGCCGGGGAGCTGTTTTTT	CASSERLAGAGELFF
few	13	TRBJ1-1	TRBV28	TRBD1	TGTGCCAGCAGTTTAGCGGGACAGGGTGAAGCTTTCTTT	CASSLAGQGEAFF
NA	13	TRBJ2-7	TRBV27	NA	TGTGCCAGCAGTGTTTACCCCTCCTACGAGCAGTACTTC	CASSVYPSYEQYF
many	13	TRBJ2-3	TRBV7-9	NA	TGTGCCAGCAGCCTCCTGATCACAGATACGCAGTATTTT	CASSLLITDTQYF
NA	13	TRBJ2-3	TRBV5-4	NA	TGTGCCAGCAGCTTGGTTACCACAGATACGCAGTATTTT	CASSLVTTDTQYF
few	13	TRBJ1-2	TRBV4-1	NA	TGCGCCAGCAGCCAATCGCGTATTGATGGCTACACCTTC	CASSQSRIDGYTF
NA	16	TRBJ1-4	TRBV7-2	NA	TGTGCCAGCAGCTTAGTAGCGGGACCGACTAATGAAAAACTGTTTTTT	CASSLVAGPTNEKLFF
NA	13	TRBJ1-1	TRBV7-9	NA	TGTGCCAGCACCCTAATGGGTAGCACTGAAGCTTTCTTT	CASTLMGSTEAFF
NA	16	TRBJ2-1	TRBV5-1	TRBD2	TGCGCCAGCAGCTTGGCGGGTAGCGGGGTCTCCGGTGAGCAGTTCTTC	CASSLAGSGVSGEQFF
NA	12	TRBJ2-1	TRBV30	NA	TGTGCCTGGAGGAAAGGGTACAATGAGCAGTTCTTC	CAWRKGYNEQFF
few	16	TRBJ2-1	TRBV4-1	TRBD2	TGCGCCAGCAGCCAATTTATGCTAGCGGGAGGGCCCGGGCAGTTCTTC	CASSQFMLAGGPGQFF
NA	12	TRBJ2-3	TRBV11-3	NA	TGTGCCAGCAGCTTGCACGGAGATACGCAGTATTTT	CASSLHGDTQYF
NA	15	TRBJ1-2	TRBV28	NA	TGTGCCAGCAGTTCCCCCCGAAGGACGACGGGTGGCTACACCTTC	CASSSPRRTTGGYTF
once	14	TRBJ1-5	TRBV6-6	NA	TGTGCCAGCAGTAGTAACCAGGGCAATCAGCCCCAGCATTTT	CASSSNQGNQPQHF
many	15	TRBJ2-7	TRBV29-1	NA	TGCAGCGTTGAAAAAACCGACAGGCCAGCCTACGAGCAGTACTTC	CSVEKTDRPAYEQYF
many	14	TRBJ2-4	TRBV7-2	TRBD2	TGTGCCAGCTCTAGCGGAATAGCCAAAAACATTCAGTACTTC	CASSSGIAKNIQYF
many	16	TRBJ2-7	TRBV5-4	TRBD2	TGTGCCAGCAGCTTCGGGACTAGCGGGAGTCTGAACGAGCAGTACTTC	CASSFGTSGSLNEQYF
few	16	TRBJ2-2	TRBV24-1	TRBD2	TGTGCCACCAGTGCCTACGCGGGAGGACTCACCGGGGAGCTGTTTTTT	CATSAYAGGLTGELFF